Listed here are 3 T cell receptor beta chains from one sample, sequenced in a study of blood T cells in healthy people across ages. Then a second PCR, running roughly 7 to 12 cycles, was carried out with a sample-barcoded 5' primer and a J-beta primer mix. TCRdb used MiXCR to reprocess the 5' RACE reads, holding one entry per CDR3 protein. Of roughly 700,000 distinct CDR3 sequences in the sample, around 49% were seen once. Material: blood. The receptors derive from a woman in her sixties in good health.

The V and J genes are TRBV2 and TRBJ1-1, with 8 nucleotides matching TRBD1. Germline values: CDR1 SNHLY, CDR2 FYNNEI. After removal of 7 bases from V and 2 bases from J, the junction contained 6 bases not matched to a gene. The CDR3 runs to 14 residues. CDR3 sequence reads: CASKRTGSNTEAFF. As DNA, the CDR3 is TGTGCCAGCAAGAGGACAGGGAGCAACACTGAAGCTTTCTTT.

A note on this clonotype: The junction departs from the called germline gene at one end, perhaps through a read error. This sequence joins TRBV7-3 and TRBJ2-1, with D possibly TRBD2 on 6 matching bases. This CDR3 is 13 amino acids long. Germline CDR1 SGHTA, CDR2 FQGTGA. As DNA, the CDR3 is TGTACCAGCAGCTCGGACTATTCCAATGAGCAGTTCTTC. Its translation is CTSSSDYSNEQFF.

The CDR3 loop reads CSASGTSSYEQYF. CDR3 nucleotides: TGCAGTGCCTCCGGGACTAGCTCCTACGAGCAGTACTTC. The chain combines TRBV20-1 with TRBJ2-7; 8 bases align to TRBD2. The length of the CDR3 is 13 residues. V lost 6 bases to trimming and J lost 0 bases; unmatched junction nucleotides: 4. Germline V gene lookup returns CDR1 DFQATT and CDR2 SNEGSKA (reference sequence).